This TCR beta chain was identified during a study of human T cells and chemical hapten exposure. Turning to the study itself: How much TCR each sample yielded varied, mostly because pooled library volumes differed slightly.

Time point in this sample: patch test 1, 2 weeks after DPC sensitization. The treatment: therapeutic diphenylcyclopropenone sensitization with weekly scalp DPC. Unfractionated whole blood was the source of the extracted total RNA. This clonotype showed up many times. As processed by the authors: Per sample, the median was 95,638 TCRs, with values from about 24,000 to 680,000. TCRdb reanalysed the RACE reads using MiXCR and keeps one entry per CDR3 protein. TCRdb's processing, not the study's, gives the V and J calls here. The sample contains over 50,000 distinct CDR3 sequences, more than 9.5% of which appear only once. V was trimmed by 3 bases and J by 5 bases, leaving 4 bases between them. This CDR3 contains 11 residues. Germline V lookup: CDR1 SGHAT, CDR2 FQDESV (reference sequence).

The chain joins TRBV11-1 to TRBJ2-5; D gene unclear. The source material was whole blood, sampled in connection with sensitization to the hapten diphenylcyclopropenone (DPC). The receptor's source is a woman aged 40 to 50 with alopecia areata. Some clones in this sample may be carry-over from other donors' samples. CDR3 sequence reads: CASSFGETQYF. The CDR3 DNA follows: TGTGCCAGCAGCTTCGGGGAGACCCAGTACTTC.